Below, 30 T cell receptor beta chains from the same sample are listed, as sequenced in a study of cytomegalovirus exposure and HLA in healthy donors. The primer mix had 60 Vbeta and 13 Jbeta primers. The data were produced by immunoSEQ multiplex PCR, yet TCRdb's version contains in-frame clones alone and is incomplete. The table lists 200,000 or so clones, more than 75% of them singletons. Sequenced input: PBMCs. Every receptor here comes from a woman aged 45 to 65 in good health and CMV-seropositive.

V usage is TRBV7-8 and J usage is TRBJ2-1, with TRBD1 matching 7 bases. The V segment lost 5 bases and the J segment 8 bases; nucleotides outside the gene matches: 9. The V gene's germline CDR1 is SGHVS and CDR2 FQNEAQ. This CDR3 region has 14 residues. The CDR3: CASSIRQGLDEQFF. CDR3 coding DNA: TGTGCCAGCAGCATAAGACAGGGCTTGGATGAGCAGTTCTTC.

The chain employs TRBV7-6 and TRBJ2-2; tentatively, D is TRBD2 (6 bases). Germline loops: CDR1 SGHVS, CDR2 FNYEAQ. The V end lost 4 bases, the J end lost 8 bases, and 11 bases lay between the germline ends. CDR3 size: 13 residues. DNA for the CDR3: TGTGCCAGCAGCTGGGGAGGCGAAGGGGAGCTGTTTTTT. It is translated as CASSWGGEGELFF. The full variable domain, in which reference TRBV7-6 and TRBJ2-2 provide the parts outside the CDR3, is GAGVSQSPRYKVTKRGQDVALRCDPISGHVSLYWYRQALGQGPEFLTYFNYEAQQDKSGLPNDRFSAERPEGSISTLTIQRTEQRDSAMYRCASSWGGEGELFFGEGSRLTVL.

The CDR3 nucleotides are TGCAGCGTTGCAACGGACCAAGAGACCCAGTACTTC. Translating gives CSVATDQETQYF. The chain links TRBV29-1 to TRBJ2-5; D is unclear. The V end was cut by 4 bases, the J end by 0 bases, with 6 bases between. This CDR3 comprises 12 residues. Germline V lookup: CDR1 SQVTM, CDR2 ANQGSEA.

The chain carries TRBV28 and TRBJ1-5; TRBD1 might be the D (6 bases). Trimming removed 6 bases at V and 4 bases at J, with 10 bases between. The V gene's germline CDR1 is MDHEN and CDR2 SYDVKM. This CDR3 has 13 residues. CDR3 bases: TGTGCCAGCAGCCGAGGACAGAATCAGCCCCAGCATTTT. This codes for CASSRGQNQPQHF.

This clone was detected a few times. V gene TRBV9 combines with J gene TRBJ2-1; 7 nucleotides match TRBD1. This CDR3 has 14 amino acids. Germline V gene lookup returns CDR1 SGDLS and CDR2 YYNGEE. The ends lost 6 bases at V and 0 bases at J; junction bases unmatched: 3. The chain's CDR3 is CASNRQGSYNEQFF. The CDR3 bases are TGTGCCAGCAACCGACAGGGCTCCTACAATGAGCAGTTCTTC.

The chain carries TRBV18 and TRBJ2-3; D might be TRBD2 (5 bases). Trimming left V 3 bases short and J 4 bases short, with 8 bases between. The CDR3 runs 13 residues. Germline V gene sequence: CDR1 KGHSH, CDR2 LQKENI. The CDR3 here is CASSPLEADTQYF. In nucleotides, the CDR3 is TGTGCCAGCTCACCGCTGGAGGCAGATACGCAGTATTTT.

The chain recombines TRBV7-8 with TRBJ2-3; no clear D gene. Trimming removed 3 bases at V and 4 bases at J, with 14 bases between. CDR1 and CDR2 (germline): SGHVS, FQNEAQ. CDR3 length: 15 amino acids. Here the CDR3 DNA reads TGTGCCAGCAGCTTTTCGGCCCTCCGGGCAGATACGCAGTATTTT. This translates into CASSFSALRADTQYF.

The rearrangement joins TRBV11-2 to TRBJ2-1; 8 bases line up with TRBD2. The trim removed 1 base at V and 7 bases at J, leaving 12 bases unmatched. The CDR3 runs 17 residues. Germline CDR1 SGHAT, CDR2 FQNNGV. The CDR3 DNA reads TGTGCCAGCAGCTTAGGGCAGGGCGGGAGGCGCTGGAATGAGCAGTTCTTC. This codes for CASSLGQGGRRWNEQFF.

The genes are TRBV14 and TRBJ1-6, with a tentative D call TRBD1 (5 bases). CDR3 length equals 13 residues. Germline CDR1 is SGHDN and CDR2 is FVKESK. V shed 3 bases and J shed 9 bases, with 9 bases lying between them. This CDR3 reads CASSQGGISPLHF. CDR3 DNA: TGTGCCAGCAGCCAGGGGGGGATTTCACCCCTCCACTTT.

J is TRBJ2-7 and V is TRBV6-1, with 10 bases aligning to TRBD1. CDR3 length: 16 residues. Germline CDR1 is MNHNS and CDR2 is SASEGT. Germline trimming cut 4 bases from V and 4 bases from J; bases unmatched to any gene: 10. The CDR3 is CASSADGTGAKYEQYF. The CDR3 nucleotides are TGTGCCAGCAGTGCGGACGGGACAGGGGCAAAATACGAGCAGTACTTC.

V usage is TRBV18 and J usage is TRBJ2-1, with D uncertain. Trimming left V 6 bases short and J 3 bases short, with 18 bases between. Germline loops: CDR1 KGHSH, CDR2 LQKENI. This CDR3 region has 16 residues. CDR3: CASSPPSRLVYNEQFF. CDR3 sequence (DNA): TGTGCCAGCTCGCCTCCCTCGCGGTTAGTCTACAATGAGCAGTTCTTC.

To note about this clone: At the DNA level, this CDR3 is encoded by other sequences in the same sample as well. This chain joins TRBV6-5 and TRBJ2-5, with D unclear. With the DNA end fitting TRBJ2-7 better, the J assignment may be wrong. The CDR3 extends over 12 amino acids. The germline V gene encodes CDR1 MNHEY and CDR2 SVGAGI. CDR3 sequence (DNA): TGTGCCAGCAGGGGCAGTTCTTACGAGCAGTACTTC. Protein: CASRGSSYEQYF.

A remark on this clone: The junction departs from germline at one end; a sequencing error may be responsible. The chain recombines TRBV2 with TRBJ2-6; tentative D call: TRBD1 (5 bases). This CDR3 region has 17 residues. The germline CDR1 and CDR2 sequences are SNHLY and FYNNEI. This CDR3 reads CASSEALGSSGANGLTF. As DNA, the CDR3 is TGTGCCAGCAGTGAAGCGCTGGGTAGCTCTGGGGCCAACGGCCTGACTTTC. Using reference TRBV2 and TRBJ2-6 for the parts outside the CDR3, the full variable domain is EPEVTQTPSHQVTQMGQEVILRCVPISNHLYFYWYRQILGQKVEFLVSFYNNEISEKSEIFDDQFSVERPDGSNFTLKIRSTKLEDSAMYFCASSEALGSSGANGLTFGAGSRLTVL.

This chain joins TRBV18 and TRBJ2-2; tentatively, D is TRBD1 (5 bases). Germline CDR1 is KGHSH and CDR2 is LQKENI. V was clipped by 6 bases and J by 0 bases, with 11 bases between them. The CDR3 is made up of 15 amino acids. CDR3 residues: CASSSTAANTGELFF. The CDR3 DNA reads as TGTGCCAGCTCGTCGACAGCCGCGAACACCGGGGAGCTGTTTTTT.

J is TRBJ2-1 and V is TRBV18; 10 bases line up with TRBD2. J was trimmed by 0 bases and V by 3 bases; bases with no gene match: 14. The V gene's germline CDR1 is KGHSH and CDR2 LQKENI. This CDR3 comprises 20 residues. CDR3 bases: TGTGCCAGCTCACCGCTACTAGCGGGGTATTCCGCGGGCTCCTACAATGAGCAGTTCTTC. It is translated as CASSPLLAGYSAGSYNEQFF.

This chain links TRBV2 with TRBJ1-2; tentatively, D is TRBD1 (5 bases). CDR1 is SNHLY, CDR2 FYNNEI, per germline. The CDR3 sequence is 15 residues long. V lost 2 bases and J 2 bases, leaving 12 bases between the germline ends. The CDR3 loop is CASSERGSRNYGYTF. The CDR3 DNA is TGTGCCAGCAGTGAAAGGGGCTCGAGAAACTATGGCTACACCTTC.

The J gene is TRBJ2-2, the V gene TRBV5-1; 8 nucleotides match TRBD2. CDR3 size: 16 residues. Germline V gene lookup returns CDR1 SGHRS and CDR2 YFSETQ. J gave up 2 bases and V 6 bases, and 9 bases lay outside the gene matches. The CDR3 region is CASTARVAGNTGELFF. DNA of the CDR3: TGCGCCAGCACCGCCAGGGTAGCGGGAAACACCGGGGAGCTGTTTTTT.

CDR3 region: CASSLRTEGSYEQYF. The CDR3 nucleotides are TGCGCCAGCAGCTTGCGAACAGAAGGATCCTACGAGCAGTACTTC. This rearrangement joins TRBV5-1 to TRBJ2-7, with D uncertain. Looked up from germline, CDR1 is SGHRS and CDR2 is YFSETQ. The CDR3 is made up of 15 amino acids. The V end was cut by 1 base, the J end by 1 base, with 12 bases between.

The gene calls are TRBV27 and TRBJ2-3; 8 bases are shared with TRBD2. J lost 1 base, V lost 9 bases, and 15 bases had no gene match. CDR1 MNHEY and CDR2 SMNVEV come from the germline V gene (reference sequence). The CDR3 runs 17 residues. The CDR3 nucleotides are TGTGCCAGTGCAGTTGGCAGTAGCGGGACCCGCACAGATACGCAGTATTTT. It translates to CASAVGSSGTRTDTQYF.

This clone came up once. V gene TRBV30 combines with J gene TRBJ1-4, with a possible D match to TRBD1 (5 bases). CDR1 is GTSNPN and CDR2 is SVGIG in the germline V gene (reference sequence). The CDR3 totals 14 residues. Between the trimmed V and J ends, which lost 5 bases and 0 bases, there was a span of 10 bases. For the CDR3, the DNA is TGTGCCTGGCGGACATATCCAACTAATGAAAAACTGTTTTTT. This codes for CAWRTYPTNEKLFF.

The chain carries TRBV5-1 and TRBJ1-6; D is unclear. Trimming cost V 3 bases and J 7 bases, with 11 bases left between them. CDR3 length: 14 residues. From germline, CDR1 is SGHRS and CDR2 YFSETQ. For the CDR3, the DNA is TGCGCCAGCAGCTGGACTAATGGGAATTCACCCCTCCACTTT. It specifies CASSWTNGNSPLHF. The full variable domain, rest sourced from reference TRBV5-1 and TRBJ1-6, is KAGVTQTPRYLIKTRGQQVTLSCSPISGHRSVSWYQQTPGQGLQFLFEYFSETQRNKGNFPGRFSGRQFSNSRSEMNVSTLELGDSALYLCASSWTNGNSPLHFGNGTRLTVT.

This rearrangement joins TRBV21-1 to TRBJ2-7; the tabulated D call, TRBD2, remains unverified against the DNA. TRBV21-1 is a pseudogene. The CDR3 is 16 residues long. The CDR3: CASSKAERAFSYEQYF. Written as DNA, the CDR3 is TGTGCCAGCAGCAAAGCGGAGCGGGCCTTCTCCTACGAGCAGTACTTC.

The V gene is TRBV27, the J gene TRBJ2-3; possibly TRBD2 for D (6 bases). CDR3 length equals 14 residues. The ends were cut back, 3 bases at V and 13 bases at J, with 20 bases in the middle. Germline-derived CDR1 and CDR2 are MNHEY and SMNVEV (reference sequence). In nucleotides, the CDR3 is TGTGCCAGCAGTTTCCTCCGGGACTGGGGGTGTGAGTATTTT. Translating gives CASSFLRDWGCEYF.

V usage is TRBV2 and J usage is TRBJ2-1; 12 nucleotides match TRBD2. The length of the CDR3 is 15 residues. Germline lookup yields CDR1 SNHLY and CDR2 FYNNEI. Trimming cost V 7 bases and J 9 bases; bases outside gene matches: 10. The chain's CDR3 is CASIYRSSGRGEQFF. CDR3 DNA sequence: TGTGCCAGCATATATAGGTCTAGCGGGAGGGGTGAGCAGTTCTTC.

This chain uses TRBV10-1 with TRBJ2-1, with D perhaps matching TRBD2 (6 bases). This CDR3 has 13 amino acids. Trimming cost V 3 bases and J 7 bases, with 10 bases left between them. CDR1 is WNHNN and CDR2 is SYGVQD in the germline V gene (reference sequence). CDR3 sequence (DNA): TGCGCCAGCAGTGATGGCGGGAAGAATGAGCAGTTCTTC. Encoded protein: CASSDGGKNEQFF.

This clone was counted once. This chain links TRBV11-1 with TRBJ2-7; D perhaps matches TRBD1 (6 bases). CDR3 length equals 15 residues. Germline V gives CDR1 SGHAT, CDR2 FQDESV (reference sequence). V gave up 5 bases and J gave up 2 bases, with 16 bases separating them. The DNA of the CDR3 is TGTGCCAGCAGCAAATACGGGACAACTACCTACGAGCAGTACTTC. Protein product: CASSKYGTTTYEQYF. Full variable domain (outside the CDR3, taken from reference TRBV11-1 and TRBJ2-7): EAEVAQSPRYKITEKSQAVAFWCDPISGHATLYWYRQILGQGPELLVQFQDESVVDDSQLPKDRFSAERLKGVDSTLKIQPAELGDSAMYLCASSKYGTTTYEQYFGPGTRLTVT.

V is TRBV5-6 and J is TRBJ1-6; D may be TRBD1 (6 bases). V lost 2 bases and J lost 7, with 16 bases in between. Germline V gene sequence: CDR1 SGHDT, CDR2 YYEEEE. The CDR3 is 16 amino acids. CDR3: CASSFDTGLTNSPLHF. The CDR3 region has the DNA TGTGCCAGCAGCTTTGATACAGGGCTCACCAATTCACCCCTCCACTTT.

This chain joins TRBV7-8 and TRBJ1-2; D remains ambiguous. The V gene lost 5 bases and the J gene lost 4 bases, with 23 bases spanning the gap. Germline V gives CDR1 SGHVS, CDR2 FQNEAQ. The CDR3 length is 17 residues. CDR3 nucleotide sequence: TGTGCCAGCAGCCCCCACCGCGACACGATCCCGGCCTATGGCTACACCTTC. Translating it yields CASSPHRDTIPAYGYTF. Full variable domain (missing parts from reference TRBV7-8 and TRBJ1-2): GAGVSQSPRYKVAKRGQDVALRCDPISGHVSLFWYQQALGQGPEFLTYFQNEAQLDKSGLPSDRFFAERPEGSVSTLKIQRTQQEDSAVYLCASSPHRDTIPAYGYTFGSGTRLTVV.

The V call is TRBV30, the J call TRBJ1-1, with D possibly TRBD1 on 5 matching bases. There are 13 residues in the CDR3. V was trimmed by 3 bases and J by 3 bases, leaving 11 bases between them. Germline loops: CDR1 GTSNPN, CDR2 SVGIG (reference sequence). CDR3 protein: CAWSQGGDTEAFF. Here the CDR3 DNA reads TGTGCCTGGAGCCAGGGCGGTGACACTGAAGCTTTCTTT.

V and J are TRBV9 and TRBJ2-5, with TRBD2 matching 9 bases. V lost 4 bases to trimming and J lost 3 bases; unmatched junction nucleotides: 7. This CDR3 is 15 amino acids long. CDR1 is SGDLS, CDR2 YYNGEE, per germline. The CDR3 DNA sequence: TGTGCCAGCAGCTCAGTTGGCGGGGGGGAAGAGACCCAGTACTTC. It is translated as CASSSVGGGEETQYF. Drawing the rest from reference TRBV9 and TRBJ2-5, the complete variable domain is DSGVTQTPKHLITATGQRVTLRCSPRSGDLSVYWYQQSLDQGLQFLIQYYNGEERAKGNILERFSAQQFPDLHSELNLSSLELGDSALYFCASSSVGGGEETQYFGPGTRLLVL.